A selection of T cell receptor beta chains follows, all from one sample in a study of blood T cells in healthy people across ages. TCRdb ran MiXCR on the 5' RACE reads and lists one entry per CDR3 protein. The sample consists of roughly 1.5 million distinct CDR3 sequences, approximately 42% of them appearing once. Material: blood. Every receptor here comes from a woman younger than 30 in good health. The CDR3 runs from the conserved cysteine through the conserved F or W. D genes are given only for firm matches. Clone size is given for some rows only: seen once, a few or many times, or a class if the clone is expanded.

J	D	V	size	DNA	CDR3
TRBJ2-7	-	TRBV29-1	-	TGCAGCGTTGCTGGGGGACCTTACGAGCAGTACTTC	CSVAGGPYEQYF
TRBJ1-2	TRBD1	TRBV30	-	TGTGCCTGGAGTGTACAGGGGGGCGGCTACACCTTC	CAWSVQGGGYTF
TRBJ2-3	TRBD2	TRBV20-1	few	TGCAGTGCTAGAGAACTAGCGGGGGCTACTTGGGCAGATACGCAGTATTTT	CSARELAGATWADTQYF
TRBJ2-3	-	TRBV20-1	few	TGCAGTGCTAGGTCGACCGGGGATACGCAGTATTTT	CSARSTGDTQYF
TRBJ2-7	TRBD2	TRBV2	-	TGTGCCACCCAGCGGGACCCCTACGAGCAGTACTTC	CATQRDPYEQYF
TRBJ1-2	-	TRBV12-3/TRBV12-4	few	TGTGCCAGCAGTTTTCCCGGGGTGGCCAACTATGGCTACACCTTC	CASSFPGVANYGYTF
TRBJ2-7	TRBD1	TRBV7-9	-	TGTGCCAGCAGCCCCGGACAGGGATATAGGGACGAGCAGTACTTC	CASSPGQGYRDEQYF
TRBJ1-2	-	TRBV20-1	few	TGCAGTGCTAGAGGGGACGGAGCTAACTATGGCTACACCTTC	CSARGDGANYGYTF
TRBJ2-7	TRBD1	TRBV20-1	few	TGCAGTGCTAGAACGAGTTTAGGGACAGGGATTTCTGACGAGCAGTACTTC	CSARTSLGTGISDEQYF
TRBJ2-4	TRBD1	TRBV28	-	TGTGCCAGCAGTTTAAGAACCCCCGGGACAGGGAAAAACATTCAGTACTTC	CASSLRTPGTGKNIQYF
TRBJ2-7	-	TRBV18	-	TGTGCCAGCTCACCAGGGGACCTCACCTACGAGCAGTACTTC	CASSPGDLTYEQYF
TRBJ2-3	-	TRBV20-1	-	TGCGGTGCTAGAGCTCCCCTTAGCACAGATACGCAGTATTTT	CGARAPLSTDTQYF
TRBJ2-5	-	TRBV7-9	-	TGTGCCAGCAGCTTAGTTGGTAGCGGCCAAGAGACCCAGTACTTC	CASSLVGSGQETQYF
TRBJ1-1	TRBD1	TRBV20-1	-	TGCAGTGCTACTCCCAACAGGGGTAACACTGAAGCTTTCTTT	CSATPNRGNTEAFF
TRBJ2-1	-	TRBV20-1	few	TGCAGTGCCTACAAGGGCCCTAGTCGGTACAATGAGCAGTTCTTC	CSAYKGPSRYNEQFF
TRBJ2-1	-	TRBV11-2	-	TGTGCCAGCAGCTTAGATGGCGTCGGCTCCTACAATGAGCAGTTCTTC	CASSLDGVGSYNEQFF
TRBJ2-5	TRBD2	TRBV6-5	-	TGTGCCAGCAGACCAGCGGGGAAAGAGACCCAGTACTTC	CASRPAGKETQYF
TRBJ1-1	TRBD1	TRBV20-1	-	TGCAGTGCTAGGCGCCGGGACAGGGGATTTTCATCTGAAGCTTTCTTT	CSARRRDRGFSSEAFF
TRBJ1-1	TRBD1	TRBV5-1	-	TGCGCCAGCAGCTCCAGACAGGGCCCTAAGACTGAAGCTTTCTTT	CASSSRQGPKTEAFF
TRBJ2-5	TRBD1	TRBV29-1	-	TGCAGCGTTGAAAAGAGACAGGGGGACCAAGAGACCCAGTACTTC	CSVEKRQGDQETQYF
TRBJ2-1	-	TRBV24-1	-	TGTGCCAGTGACGTCCGAGTGGGGAACAATGAGCAGTTCTTC	CASDVRVGNNEQFF
TRBJ2-7	TRBD2	TRBV18	-	TGTGCCAGCTCACCTGCCGGGACTAGCGGTTCTGGGGCCCAGTACTTC	CASSPAGTSGSGAQYF
TRBJ2-3	-	TRBV10-2	-	TGCGCCAGCCCAGGGGTCTCGGATACGCAGTATTTT	CASPGVSDTQYF
TRBJ2-7	TRBD2	TRBV5-6	-	TGTGCCAGCAGCAATGGCAAGCGGGGGAACTACGAGCAGTACTTC	CASSNGKRGNYEQYF
TRBJ1-3	TRBD1	TRBV29-1	-	TGCAGCGTCCAACGCGGGACAGGGTCTGGAAACACCATATATTTT	CSVQRGTGSGNTIYF
TRBJ2-7	-	TRBV6-5	-	TGTGCCAGCACCGAGTCGGGGACCTACGAGCAGTACTTC	CASTESGTYEQYF
TRBJ1-1	-	TRBV20-1	-	TGCAGTGCAGCGGGACCCGGGAACACTGAAGCTTTCTTT	CSAAGPGNTEAFF
TRBJ2-4	-	TRBV12-3/TRBV12-4	-	TGTGCCAGCAGTTTAGCGCCACGGGAGAACATTCAGTACTTC	CASSLAPRENIQYF
TRBJ1-1	TRBD1	TRBV29-1	-	TGCAGCGTTGGGACAGGGGCTGAAGCTTTCTTT	CSVGTGAEAFF
TRBJ2-3	-	TRBV9	few	TGTGCCAGCAGCGGGGCTTTGGATACGCAGTATTTT	CASSGALDTQYF
TRBJ2-7	-	TRBV29-1	few	TGCAGCGTTGCGGACCACTCCTCCTACGAGCAGTACTTC	CSVADHSSYEQYF
TRBJ1-2	-	TRBV12-3/TRBV12-4	-	TGTGCCAGCACCCCGCGCTGGGCTAACTATGGCTACACCTTC	CASTPRWANYGYTF
TRBJ2-2	TRBD1	TRBV6-5	-	TGTGCCAGCAGTTTTCTGACAGGGGCGAACACCGGGGAGCTGTTTTTT	CASSFLTGANTGELFF
TRBJ1-2	TRBD1	TRBV2	-	TGTGCCAGCAGTGCCGCCTGGAGGGACAGGGCAAACTATGGCTACACCTTC	CASSAAWRDRANYGYTF
TRBJ1-5	TRBD1	TRBV12-3/TRBV12-4	-	TGTGCCAGCAGTCCCGGACAGGGTAGGATTCAGCCCCAGCATTTT	CASSPGQGRIQPQHF
TRBJ2-3	-	TRBV25-1	-	TGTGCCAGCAGTGAATACCCCGTAGGGGAGATTAGACGGCCGGATGGGCAGTATTTT	CASSEYPVGEIRRPDGQYF
TRBJ2-7	-	TRBV7-8	-	TGTGCCAGCAGATCGTTCGGAGGGCCCTCCTACGAGCAGTACTTC	CASRSFGGPSYEQYF
TRBJ2-3	TRBD2	TRBV4-1	-	TGCGCCAGCAGCCCGCCCCCTAGCGGGAGTACAGATACGCAGTATTTT	CASSPPPSGSTDTQYF
TRBJ2-7	TRBD2	TRBV7-2	few	TGTGCCAGCAGCTTCGGGACTACCTCCTACGAGCAGTACTTC	CASSFGTTSYEQYF
TRBJ2-7	-	TRBV4-1	-	TGCGCCAGCAGCCAAAGCCTAGGGGCCTACGAGCAGTACTTC	CASSQSLGAYEQYF
TRBJ2-7	TRBD1	TRBV25-1	few	TGTGCCAGCAGTGAGGGGACAGGAAGCGGGTACGAGCAGTACTTC	CASSEGTGSGYEQYF
TRBJ1-4	TRBD1	TRBV7-6	once	TGTGCCAGCAGCCGGACAGGGGCCGGGGGCGAAAAACTGTTTTTT	CASSRTGAGGEKLFF
TRBJ2-1	-	TRBV12-3/TRBV12-4	few	TGTGCCAGCTCCTTCCCGGGACGGCCGGCCAATGAGCAGTTCTTC	CASSFPGRPANEQFF
TRBJ2-7	-	TRBV12-5	-	TGTGCTGGTGGTAACCTCAATTGGGGGCAGTACTTC	CAGGNLNWGQYF
TRBJ2-5	TRBD2	TRBV12-3/TRBV12-4	-	TGTGCCAGCAGTTTGTCTCTTGGGGTCGGAGGACTAGGGGAGACCCAGTACTTC	CASSLSLGVGGLGETQYF
TRBJ2-3	-	TRBV12-3/TRBV12-4	-	-	CASSMGFLETNTQYF
TRBJ1-2	-	TRBV7-2	-	TGTGCCAGCAGCCCAGATACAGGGCATGCATATGGCTACACCTTC	CASSPDTGHAYGYTF
TRBJ2-5	-	TRBV4-1	many	TGCGCCAGCAGCCAAGAAGCGAGGGCTATCCAAGAGACCCAGTACTTC	CASSQEARAIQETQYF
TRBJ1-2	-	TRBV5-1	once	TGCGCCAGCAGCTTGTATTCTATTGGTGGCTACACCTTC	CASSLYSIGGYTF
TRBJ2-7	-	TRBV6-5	few	TGTGCCAGCAGTACTCTCGCGAACGAGCAGTACTTC	CASSTLANEQYF
TRBJ2-3	TRBD2	TRBV6-2/TRBV6-3	-	TGTGCCAGCAGACCCGCGGGCCTAGCGGGAGCCACAGATACGCAGTATTTT	CASRPAGLAGATDTQYF
TRBJ2-7	TRBD2	TRBV20-1	many	TGCAGTGCTAGACTAGCGGACTACGAGCAGTACTTC	CSARLADYEQYF
TRBJ2-7	-	TRBV29-1	many	TGCAGCGTGGCAGCGGGTCGCTACGAGCAGTACTTC	CSVAAGRYEQYF
TRBJ2-1	-	TRBV20-1	-	TGCAGTGCTAGGAAGGCTAGCGACTACAATGAGCAGTTCTTC	CSARKASDYNEQFF
TRBJ2-2	-	TRBV12-3/TRBV12-4	-	TGTGCCAGCACCTGGACTTCGGCCGGGGAGCTGTTTTTT	CASTWTSAGELFF
TRBJ2-7	-	TRBV10-3	-	TGTGCCATCTCCTTGGGGGGTAGCCGCAACGAGCAGTACTTC	CAISLGGSRNEQYF
TRBJ1-2	-	TRBV6-2/TRBV6-3	few	TGTGCCAGCAGTTCCGTTCCGGGCTTGGGAGATGGCTACACCTTC	CASSSVPGLGDGYTF
TRBJ1-2	-	TRBV3-1	-	TGTGCCAGCAGCCGAACTGAGTTCAGCATCTATGGCTACACCTTC	CASSRTEFSIYGYTF
TRBJ1-1	-	TRBV29-1	few	TGCAGCGTTGTGAAGGTAATGAACACTGAAGCTTTCTTT	CSVVKVMNTEAFF